These 23 T cell receptor beta chains share one sample of origin, sequenced in a study of cytomegalovirus exposure and HLA in healthy donors. Researchers ran the PCR with 60 Vbeta and 13 Jbeta primers. The assay was immunoSEQ multiplex PCR, and TCRdb's table has in-frame clones only and misses some. This table has 200,000 to 250,000 clones, 70% to 80% appearing once. The sample consisted of PBMCs. The receptors shown here come from a male donor in good health and CMV-seronegative.

To note about this clone: At the DNA level, this CDR3 is encoded by other sequences in the same sample as well. The J gene is TRBJ1-2, the V gene TRBV28; 10 bases are a match to TRBD1. The V and J ends lost 5 bases and 2 bases, in that order; junction bases with no gene match: 23. The germline CDR1 and CDR2 sequences are MDHEN and SYDVKM. CDR3 length: 21 residues. CDR3 protein: CASSVSRDRGFRRILNYGYTF. The DNA for the CDR3 is TGTGCCAGCAGTGTATCCCGGGACAGGGGTTTCCGTCGGATCCTAAACTATGGCTACACCTTC.

In the case of this clone: At one end the junction does not follow the germline gene, possibly because of a read error. The chain carries TRBV7-9 and TRBJ2-5; D is possibly TRBD1 (6 bases). CDR3 length: 15 residues. The V gene's germline CDR1 is SEHNR and CDR2 FQNEAQ (reference sequence). The chain's CDR3 is CSSSFDRTDQETQYF. DNA for the CDR3: TGTTCCAGCAGCTTCGACAGGACAGACCAAGAGACCCAGTACTTC. Full variable domain (outside the CDR3, taken from reference TRBV7-9 and TRBJ2-5): DTGVSQNPRHKITKRGQNVTFRCDPISEHNRLYWYRQTLGQGPEFLTYFQNEAQLEKSRLLSDRFSAERPKGSFSTLEIQRTEQGDSAMYLCSSSFDRTDQETQYFGPGTRLLVL.

The CDR3 is CASSPPGGGEQFF. In DNA, the CDR3 is TGTGCCAGCTCACCACCAGGGGGGGGTGAGCAGTTCTTC. The genes are TRBV18 and TRBJ2-1, with TRBD2 as a possible D gene (7 bases). Germline V gene lookup returns CDR1 KGHSH and CDR2 LQKENI. V gave up 0 bases and J gave up 9 bases, with 9 bases separating them. The CDR3 is 13 residues long.

The chain carries TRBV27 and TRBJ2-1, with 10 positions matching TRBD2. This CDR3 has 15 residues. Germline V gives CDR1 MNHEY, CDR2 SMNVEV (reference sequence). V shed 5 bases and J 10 bases; nucleotides not matched to a gene: 11. DNA for the CDR3: TGTGCCAGCAGTATGCTAGCGGGAGCTGTCCACGAGCAGTTCTTC. It codes for CASSMLAGAVHEQFF.

J is TRBJ1-5 and V is TRBV2, with D tentatively TRBD1 (6 bases). Germline V CDR1 and CDR2: SNHLY, FYNNEI. CDR3 size: 12 residues. Trimming pared 6 bases from V and 4 bases from J, leaving 7 bases between. In DNA form, the CDR3 reads TGTGCCAGCAGGGACAGTAATCAGCCCCAGCATTTT. Encoded protein: CASRDSNQPQHF.

This chain connects TRBV4-1 to TRBJ2-1; 8 bases are shared with TRBD1. After removal of 5 bases from V and 6 bases from J, the junction contained 12 bases not matched to a gene. Germline CDR1 MGHRA, CDR2 YSYEKL. This CDR3 has 16 amino acids. The CDR3 reads CASSSTPGQAINEQFF. The DNA of the CDR3 is TGCGCCAGCAGCTCCACGCCGGGACAGGCTATCAATGAGCAGTTCTTC.

This chain connects TRBV29-1 to TRBJ2-7; perhaps TRBD2 as D (5 bases). The germline V gene has CDR1 SQVTM and CDR2 ANQGSEA. This CDR3 spans 15 amino acids. V dropped 0 bases and J dropped 0 bases, with 12 bases sitting between them. The CDR3 nucleotides read TGCAGCGTTGAAGATGGCACCGACTACTCCTACGAGCAGTACTTC. As protein: CSVEDGTDYSYEQYF.

This rearrangement joins TRBV5-4 to TRBJ1-3; D not resolved. Germline V gene lookup returns CDR1 SGHNT and CDR2 YYREEE (reference sequence). This CDR3 has 14 amino acids. The germline V and J ends were trimmed by 4 bases and 0 bases, with 8 bases remaining between them. The CDR3 is CASSHSDSGNTIYF. CDR3 sequence (DNA): TGTGCCAGCAGCCACTCTGACTCTGGAAACACCATATATTTT.

This clone was detected once. This chain links TRBV29-1 with TRBJ2-5, with a weak D call TRBD1 (6 bases). The CDR3 contains 13 residues. V lost 3 bases and J lost 2, with 10 bases in between. CDR1 SQVTM and CDR2 ANQGSEA come from the germline V gene. The CDR3 DNA reads TGCAGCGTTGACTCGGACAGTCAAGAGACCCAGTACTTC. Translated: CSVDSDSQETQYF.

This sequence joins TRBV19 and TRBJ1-1; D gene uncertain. The germline V and J ends were trimmed by 7 bases and 1 base, with 10 bases remaining between them. The CDR3 covers 13 residues. Germline V gene sequence: CDR1 LNHDA, CDR2 SQIVND (reference sequence). The CDR3 loop is CASIPQENTEAFF. CDR3 coding DNA: TGTGCCAGTATACCGCAGGAGAACACTGAAGCTTTCTTT.

Turning to this clone: Other DNA sequences in the same sample also yield this CDR3. This chain joins TRBV7-3 and TRBJ2-5; TRBD2 matches at 7 bases. From germline, CDR1 is SGHTA and CDR2 FQGTGA. CDR3 length: 14 amino acids. With V trimmed by 3 bases and J by 5 bases, 6 bases remained unmatched. CDR3 DNA sequence: TGTGCCAGCAGCTTGGGCGGGCGGGGGGAGACCCAGTACTTC. It translates to CASSLGGRGETQYF. Full variable domain (missing parts from reference TRBV7-3 and TRBJ2-5): GAGVSQTPSNKVTEKGKYVELRCDPISGHTALYWYRQSLGQGPEFLIYFQGTGAADDSGLPNDRFFAVRPEGSVSTLKIQRTERGDSAVYLCASSLGGRGETQYFGPGTRLLVL.

CDR3 residues: CASSYGGTGSYEQYF. CDR3 coding DNA: TGTGCCAGCAGCTACGGGGGGACAGGGTCCTACGAGCAGTACTTC. V usage is TRBV28 and J usage is TRBJ2-7, with 9 bases identical to TRBD1. Germline V gene lookup returns CDR1 MDHEN and CDR2 SYDVKM. There are 15 residues in the CDR3. After removal of 6 bases from V and 1 base from J, the junction contained 7 bases not matched to a gene. Full variable domain (missing parts from reference TRBV28 and TRBJ2-7): DVKVTQSSRYLVKRTGEKVFLECVQDMDHENMFWYRQDPGLGLRLIYFSYDVKMKEKGDIPEGYSVSREKKERFSLILESASTNQTSMYLCASSYGGTGSYEQYFGPGTRLTVT.

The chain combines TRBV6-1 with TRBJ1-2; 12 bases line up with TRBD1. Germline CDR1 MNHNS, CDR2 SASEGT. The CDR3 extends over 15 amino acids. With 6 bases clipped from V and 5 bases from J, the junction kept 7 bases outside the gene matches. The CDR3 DNA reads as TGTGCCAGCAGGGGAGGGACAGGGGGCGCGTATGGCTACACCTTC. It encodes CASRGGTGGAYGYTF.

V and J are TRBV11-2 and TRBJ1-2; 8 bases fit TRBD1. This CDR3 spans 14 amino acids. V trimming: 0 bases; J trimming: 4 bases; junction bases outside the gene matches: 1. Germline assignment: CDR1 SGHAT and CDR2 FQNNGV. Here the CDR3 DNA reads TGTGCCAGCAGCTTAGAAACAGGGGGCTATGGCTACACCTTC. This gives the protein CASSLETGGYGYTF. Complete variable domain (other parts from reference TRBV11-2 and TRBJ1-2): EAGVAQSPRYKIIEKRQSVAFWCNPISGHATLYWYQQILGQGPKLLIQFQNNGVVDDSQLPKDRFSAERLKGVDSTLKIQPAKLEDSAVYLCASSLETGGYGYTFGSGTRLTVV.

The rearrangement uses TRBV19 and TRBJ2-2, with unresolved D. Trimming left V 4 bases short and J 6 bases short, with 12 bases between. This CDR3 is built from 14 residues. Germline CDR1 is LNHDA and CDR2 is SQIVND (reference sequence). CDR3 sequence: CASSSFLVSGELFF. Here the CDR3 DNA reads TGTGCCAGTAGTAGTTTTCTAGTATCCGGGGAGCTGTTTTTT.

The V call is TRBV15, the J call TRBJ2-3; 7 nucleotides align to TRBD2. Germline V gene sequence: CDR1 LNHNV, CDR2 YYDKDF (reference sequence). The junction had 2 bases not matched to a gene; V was cut back by 1 base and J by 4 bases. This CDR3 is 14 amino acids long. The DNA of the CDR3 is TGTGCCACCAGCAGAGTTGGACTAGCAGATACGCAGTATTTT. Amino acids: CATSRVGLADTQYF.

This clone was observed a single time. The gene calls are TRBV29-1 and TRBJ2-7; no reliable D call. Germline CDR1 reads SQVTM; CDR2 reads ANQGSEA. V was cut by 7 bases and J by 1 base, with 8 bases left in between. The CDR3 runs 11 residues. The CDR3 nucleotides read TGCAGCGCGAGACTGTCCTACGAGCAGTACTTC. Translation: CSARLSYEQYF.

This sequence joins TRBV5-6 and TRBJ2-2; 8 bases fit TRBD2. J lost 7 bases, V lost 1 base, and 9 bases had no gene match. CDR1 SGHDT and CDR2 YYEEEE come from the germline V gene. There are 16 residues in the CDR3. CDR3 loop: CASSLLREALVGELFF. The CDR3, as DNA: TGTGCCAGCAGCTTGTTGCGGGAGGCCCTCGTCGGGGAGCTGTTTTTT.

This clone was detected only a few times. The gene calls are TRBV4-1 and TRBJ2-7; a weak D match, TRBD2 (6 bases). V shed 0 bases and J shed 7 bases, with 16 bases lying between them. Germline CDR1 reads MGHRA; CDR2 reads YSYEKL. This CDR3 has 15 amino acids. In DNA form, the CDR3 reads TGCGCCAGCAGCCAAGATCGGAGGGTAGATGGTGAGCAGTACTTC. It specifies CASSQDRRVDGEQYF.

The J gene is TRBJ2-7, the V gene TRBV11-2; the match to TRBD1 covers 7 bases. Germline CDR1 reads SGHAT; CDR2 reads FQNNGV. CDR3 length: 16 residues. V lost 0 bases to trimming and J lost 0 bases; unmatched junction nucleotides: 5. In DNA, the CDR3 is TGTGCCAGCAGCTTAGACGCCGGGACAGTCTCCTACGAGCAGTACTTC. Its protein is CASSLDAGTVSYEQYF.

This clone was observed a few times. The chain combines TRBV6-1 with TRBJ1-1; the D is unclear. The V gene's germline CDR1 is MNHNS and CDR2 SASEGT. Between the trimmed V and J ends, which lost 7 bases and 2 bases, there was a span of 17 bases. CDR3 length: 15 residues. Here the CDR3 DNA reads TGTGCCAGCACCTACCCTCCTACAGCAAACACTGAAGCTTTCTTT. This encodes CASTYPPTANTEAFF.

The chain couples TRBV6-4 to TRBJ1-2; 7 bases are shared with TRBD1. The germline V gene encodes CDR1 MRHNA and CDR2 SNTAGT. V gave up 4 bases and J gave up 5 bases; unmatched junction bases: 4. The CDR3 contains 13 residues. CDR3 in DNA: TGTGCCAGCAGTGTGACAGGGAGTTATGGCTACACCTTC. It codes for CASSVTGSYGYTF.

The V call is TRBV25-1, the J call TRBJ2-3; 10 positions agree with TRBD2. The germline gives CDR1 MGHDK, CDR2 SYGVNS. Trimming took 2 bases from V and 5 from J; bases not matched to a gene: 7. The CDR3 length is 16 residues. The CDR3 protein is CASSEGLAGAIDTQYF. The CDR3 DNA reads TGTGCCAGCAGTGAAGGGCTAGCGGGAGCAATAGATACGCAGTATTTT.